Given below is one TCR beta chain in context. Antigen specificity is unknown. This sample stems from a study of cytomegalovirus exposure and HLA in healthy donors. Findings of the study overall: Most TCR beta V segments were productive about 87% or about 30% of the time in an earlier analysis. The classifier reportedly diagnosed cytomegalovirus status with high specificity and sensitivity. Later work found that TCR association rates differed between HLA loci; DRB1 had the most and HLA-C the fewest.

Both 60 Vbeta primers and 13 Jbeta primers went into the PCR. Measured with immunoSEQ multiplex PCR; TCRdb has only the in-frame clones, and not every one. Altogether approximately 90,000 clones are present, about 80% being singletons, with the ten largest covering roughly 1.5%. The sequence was obtained from a male donor in good health and CMV-seronegative. Material: PBMCs.

CDR3 protein: CASSYGTSGITGELFF. DNA of the CDR3: TGTGCCAGCAGCTATGGAACTAGCGGCATTACCGGGGAGCTGTTTTTT. The chain couples TRBV5-6 to TRBJ2-2, with TRBD2 matching over 8 bases. CDR3 length: 16 residues. Per germline, CDR1 SGHDT and CDR2 YYEEEE. Losses at the gene ends were 3 bases for V and 5 bases for J; bases not matched to a gene: 9. Full variable domain (missing parts from reference TRBV5-6 and TRBJ2-2): DAGVTQSPTHLIKTRGQQVTLRCSPKSGHDTVSWYQQALGQGPQFIFQYYEEEERQRGNFPDRFSGHQFPNYSSELNVNALLLGDSALYLCASSYGTSGITGELFFGEGSRLTVL.